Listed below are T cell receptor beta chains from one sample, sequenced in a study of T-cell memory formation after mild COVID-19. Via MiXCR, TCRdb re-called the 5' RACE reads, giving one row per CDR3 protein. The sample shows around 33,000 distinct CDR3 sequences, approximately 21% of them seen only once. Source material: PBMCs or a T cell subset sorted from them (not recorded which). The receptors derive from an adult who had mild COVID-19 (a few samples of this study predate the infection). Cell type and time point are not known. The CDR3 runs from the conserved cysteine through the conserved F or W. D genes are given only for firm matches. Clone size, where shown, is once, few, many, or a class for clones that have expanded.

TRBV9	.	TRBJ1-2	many	CASSVLGRAEYGYTF	TGTGCCAGCAGCGTATTGGGCAGGGCCGAGTATGGCTACACCTTC
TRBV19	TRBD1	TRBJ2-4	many	CASSAGQGNIQYF	TGTGCCAGTAGCGCGGGACAGGGAAACATTCAGTACTTC
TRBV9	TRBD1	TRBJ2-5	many	CASSVSGTAETQYF	TGTGCCAGCAGCGTTTCCGGGACAGCGGAGACCCAGTACTTC
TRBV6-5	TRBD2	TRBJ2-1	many	CASKAGTSGNNEQFF	TGTGCCAGCAAAGCCGGGACTAGCGGTAACAATGAGCAGTTCTTC
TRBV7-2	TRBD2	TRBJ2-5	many	CASSLDRRSGRVFQETQYF	TGTGCCAGCAGCTTAGATCGACGTAGCGGGAGGGTATTTCAAGAGACCCAGTACTTC
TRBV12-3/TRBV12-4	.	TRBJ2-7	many	CASSVTGTPTSYEQYF	TGTGCCAGCAGCGTGACCGGGACACCAACCTCCTACGAGCAGTACTTC
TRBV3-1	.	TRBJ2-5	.	CASSQESAAQETQYF	TGTGCCAGCAGCCAAGAAAGCGCCGCTCAAGAGACCCAGTACTTC
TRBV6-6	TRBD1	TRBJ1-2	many	CASREPGQRDYGYTF	TGTGCCAGCAGGGAACCGGGACAGCGAGACTATGGCTACACCTTC
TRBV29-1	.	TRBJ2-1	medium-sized	CSVEPPGSRLYNEQFF	TGCAGCGTTGAACCCCCTGGTAGCAGGCTCTACAATGAGCAGTTCTTC
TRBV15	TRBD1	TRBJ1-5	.	CATSDRDSSNQPQHF	TGTGCCACCAGCGACCGGGACAGTAGCAATCAGCCCCAGCATTTT
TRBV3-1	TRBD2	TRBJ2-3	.	CASSQEGLAPGMQYF	TGTGCCAGCAGCCAAGAGGGACTAGCGCCAGGAATGCAGTATTTT
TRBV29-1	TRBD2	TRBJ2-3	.	CSVEGLTSGSTDTQYF	TGCAGCGTTGAAGGCCTGACTAGCGGGAGCACAGATACGCAGTATTTT
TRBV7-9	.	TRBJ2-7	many	CASSLEVVWGEQYF	TGTGCCAGCAGCTTAGAGGTTGTTTGGGGGGAGCAGTACTTC
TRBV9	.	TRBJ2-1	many	CASSVASNYNEQFF	TGTGCCAGCAGCGTGGCTTCGAACTACAATGAGCAGTTCTTC
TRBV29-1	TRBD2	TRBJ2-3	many	CSVIAGDTDTQYF	TGCAGCGTTATAGCGGGAGACACAGATACGCAGTATTTT
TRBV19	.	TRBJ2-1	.	CASRRSSHPDDEQFF	TGTGCCAGTAGGAGATCCTCCCACCCGGACGATGAGCAGTTCTTC
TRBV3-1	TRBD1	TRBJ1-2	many	CGTGGTNYGYTF	TGTGGGACAGGGGGCACTAACTATGGCTACACCTTC
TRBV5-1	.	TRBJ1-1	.	CASRVDQNTEAFF	TGCGCCAGCCGAGTCGATCAGAACACTGAAGCTTTCTTT
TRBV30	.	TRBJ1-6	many	CAWTAAAYNSPLHF	TGTGCCTGGACCGCAGCCGCCTATAATTCACCCCTCCACTTT
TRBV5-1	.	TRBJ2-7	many	CASSQPGRRDEQYF	TGCGCCAGCAGCCAGCCGGGTAGGCGGGACGAGCAGTACTTC
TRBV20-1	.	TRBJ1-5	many	CSARDPGSRFSQPQHF	TGCAGTGCTAGAGACCCCGGAAGTCGATTCAGTCAGCCCCAGCATTTT
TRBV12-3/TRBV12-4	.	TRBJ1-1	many	CASSFSRTEAFF	TGTGCCAGCAGTTTTTCCCGCACTGAAGCTTTCTTT
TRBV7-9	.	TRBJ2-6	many	CASSPLIGRLSSGANVLTF	TGTGCCAGCAGCCCTTTAATAGGTCGGCTCAGCTCTGGGGCCAACGTCCTGACTTTC
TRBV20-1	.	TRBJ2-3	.	CSALLSSTDTQYF	TGCAGTGCTTTATTATCTAGCACAGATACGCAGTATTTT
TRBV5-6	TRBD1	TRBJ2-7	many	CASSLTGGEDEQYF	TGTGCCAGCAGCTTGACAGGGGGCGAAGACGAGCAGTACTTC
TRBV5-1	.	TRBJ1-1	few	CASSLFSTNTEAFF	TGCGCCAGCAGCTTGTTTTCCACGAACACTGAAGCTTTCTTT
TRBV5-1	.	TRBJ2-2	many	CASSLVGTAGTGELFF	TGCGCCAGCAGCTTGGTCGGGACAGCGGGCACCGGGGAGCTGTTTTTT
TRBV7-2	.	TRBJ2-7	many	CASSLDTAVPGSEQYF	TGTGCCAGCAGCTTAGATACGGCGGTCCCTGGGAGCGAGCAGTACTTC
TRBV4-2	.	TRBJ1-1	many	CASSHEGGRNTEAFF	TGTGCCAGCAGCCATGAGGGAGGGCGAAACACTGAAGCTTTCTTT
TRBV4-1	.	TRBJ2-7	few	CASSQDRAPLGEQYF	TGCGCCAGCAGCCAAGACCGGGCCCCCCTAGGCGAGCAGTACTTC
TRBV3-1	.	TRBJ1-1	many	CASSRGSGTEAFF	TGTGCCAGCAGTCGGGGGTCTGGCACTGAAGCTTTCTTT
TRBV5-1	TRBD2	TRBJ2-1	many	CASSLEGTNHEQFF	TGCGCCAGCAGCTTGGAGGGGACTAATCATGAGCAGTTCTTC
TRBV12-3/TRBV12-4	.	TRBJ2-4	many	CASSFEGAINHYGGKNIQYF	TGTGCCAGCAGTTTCGAGGGGGCCATCAATCATTACGGGGGCAAAAACATTCAGTACTTC
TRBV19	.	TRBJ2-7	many	CASSISSLNYEQYF	TGTGCCAGTAGTATTTCCAGCCTGAATTACGAGCAGTACTTC
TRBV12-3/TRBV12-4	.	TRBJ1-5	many	CASSEGLGQPQHF	TGTGCCAGCAGCGAGGGCTTGGGGCAGCCCCAGCATTTT
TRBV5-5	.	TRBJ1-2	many	CASSLASDSRYNGYTF	TGTGCCAGCAGCTTGGCCTCGGACAGCCGATATAATGGCTACACCTTC
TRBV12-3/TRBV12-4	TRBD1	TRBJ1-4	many	CASSLNRGREKLFF	TGTGCCAGCAGTTTAAACAGGGGGCGTGAAAAACTGTTTTTT
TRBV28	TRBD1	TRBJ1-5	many	CASSFQGAASGSNQPQHF	TGTGCCAGCAGTTTCCAGGGGGCGGCTTCGGGGAGCAATCAGCCCCAGCATTTT
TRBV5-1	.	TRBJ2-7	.	CASSLTVTSYEQYF	TGCGCCAGCAGCTTGACCGTCACTTCCTACGAGCAGTACTTC
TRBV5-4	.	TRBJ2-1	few	CASSLAAGSSYNEQFF	TGTGCCAGCAGCTTGGCTGCGGGGAGCTCCTACAATGAGCAGTTCTTC
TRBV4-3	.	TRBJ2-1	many	CASSQEIANEQFF	TGCGCCAGCAGCCAAGAAATAGCCAATGAGCAGTTCTTC
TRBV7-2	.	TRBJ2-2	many	CASSRTNGMTGELFF	TGTGCCAGCAGCCGGACTAATGGGATGACCGGGGAGCTGTTTTTT
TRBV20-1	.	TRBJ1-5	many	CSASERVSSNQPQHF	TGCAGTGCTAGTGAAAGGGTGTCTAGCAATCAGCCCCAGCATTTT
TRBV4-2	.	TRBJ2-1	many	CASSQGQADNEQFF	TGTGCCAGCAGCCAAGGGCAGGCCGACAATGAGCAGTTCTTC
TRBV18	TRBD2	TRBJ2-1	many	CASSPPASGSYNEQFF	TGTGCCAGCTCACCACCGGCTAGCGGGAGCTACAATGAGCAGTTCTTC